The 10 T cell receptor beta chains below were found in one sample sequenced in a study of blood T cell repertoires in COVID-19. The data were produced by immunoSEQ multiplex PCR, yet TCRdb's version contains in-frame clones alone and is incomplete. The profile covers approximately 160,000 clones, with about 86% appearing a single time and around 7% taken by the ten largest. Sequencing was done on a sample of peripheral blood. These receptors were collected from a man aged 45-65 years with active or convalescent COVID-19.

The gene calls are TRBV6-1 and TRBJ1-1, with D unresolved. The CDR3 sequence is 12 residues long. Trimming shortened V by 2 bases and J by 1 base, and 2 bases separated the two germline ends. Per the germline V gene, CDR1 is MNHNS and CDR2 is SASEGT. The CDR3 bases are TGTGCCAGCAGTGAACGGAACACTGAAGCTTTCTTT. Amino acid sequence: CASSERNTEAFF.

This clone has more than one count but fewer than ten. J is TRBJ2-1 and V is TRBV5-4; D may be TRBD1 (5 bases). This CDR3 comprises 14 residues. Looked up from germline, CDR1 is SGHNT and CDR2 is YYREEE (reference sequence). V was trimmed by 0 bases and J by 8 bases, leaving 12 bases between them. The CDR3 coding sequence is TGTGCCAGCAGCTTGGAGTTAGCAGGGTATGAGCAGTTCTTC. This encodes CASSLELAGYEQFF.

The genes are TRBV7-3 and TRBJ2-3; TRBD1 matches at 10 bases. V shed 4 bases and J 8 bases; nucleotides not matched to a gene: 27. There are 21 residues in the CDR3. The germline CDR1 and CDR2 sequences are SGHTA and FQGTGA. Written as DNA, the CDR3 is TGTGCCAGCAGCTATCCCGGCGGTCCACCGAACGGGACAGGGGACCCTGGTACGCAGTATTTT. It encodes CASSYPGGPPNGTGDPGTQYF.

The CDR3 sequence: CASSYLRGGGSTIYF. The CDR3 DNA is TGTGCCAGCAGTTATCTTCGAGGCGGAGGGAGCACCATATATTTT. This sequence joins TRBV6-2 or TRBV6-3 and TRBJ1-3; D uncertain. CDR1 is MNHEY and CDR2 is SVGEGT in the germline V gene. V shed 3 bases and J shed 9 bases, with 18 bases lying between them. This CDR3 is 15 amino acids long.

The CDR3 region is CAVQGGREKLFF. The CDR3 DNA reads TGTGCCGTACAGGGAGGGCGTGAAAAACTGTTTTTT. The V gene is TRBV2, the J gene TRBJ1-4; a weak D match, TRBD1 (6 bases). Trimming shortened V by 11 bases and J by 7 bases, and 14 bases separated the two germline ends. Germline values: CDR1 SNHLY, CDR2 FYNNEI. This CDR3 region has 12 residues.

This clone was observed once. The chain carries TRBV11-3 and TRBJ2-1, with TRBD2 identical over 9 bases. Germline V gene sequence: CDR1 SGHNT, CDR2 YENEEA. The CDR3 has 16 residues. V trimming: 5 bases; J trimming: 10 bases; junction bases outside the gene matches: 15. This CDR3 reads CASSKSGRPRVMEQFF. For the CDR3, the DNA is TGTGCCAGCAGCAAAAGCGGGAGGCCCCGTGTTATGGAGCAGTTCTTC.

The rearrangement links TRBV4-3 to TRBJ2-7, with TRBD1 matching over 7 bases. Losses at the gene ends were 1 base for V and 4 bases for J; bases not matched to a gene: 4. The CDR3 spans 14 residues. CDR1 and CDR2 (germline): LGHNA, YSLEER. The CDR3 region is CASSQGTGVYEQYF. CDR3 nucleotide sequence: TGCGCCAGCAGCCAAGGCACAGGGGTATACGAGCAGTACTTC.

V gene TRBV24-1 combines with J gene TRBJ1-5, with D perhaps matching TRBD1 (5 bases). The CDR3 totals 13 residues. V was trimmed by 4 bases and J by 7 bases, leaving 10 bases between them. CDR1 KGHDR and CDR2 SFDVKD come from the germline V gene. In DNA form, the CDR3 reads TGTGCCACCAGTGAGGGGGGGATGCAGCCCCAGCATTTT. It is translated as CATSEGGMQPQHF.

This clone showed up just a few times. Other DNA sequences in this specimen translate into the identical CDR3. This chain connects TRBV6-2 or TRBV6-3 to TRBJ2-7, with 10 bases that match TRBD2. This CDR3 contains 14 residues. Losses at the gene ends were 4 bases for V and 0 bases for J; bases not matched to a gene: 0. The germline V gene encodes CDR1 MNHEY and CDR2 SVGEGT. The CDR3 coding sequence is TGTGCCAGCAGTTGGACTAGCGGCTCCTACGAGCAGTACTTC. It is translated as CASSWTSGSYEQYF.

The CDR3 DNA follows: TGTGCCAGCAGTTACTCCTCTGGACAGTCCTACGAGCAGTACTTC. This gives the protein CASSYSSGQSYEQYF. The V and J genes are TRBV6-5 and TRBJ2-7, with D perhaps TRBD1 (6 bases). Germline CDR1 is MNHEY and CDR2 is SVGAGI. Trimming removed 0 bases at V and 1 base at J, with 10 bases between. The CDR3 loop spans 15 amino acids.